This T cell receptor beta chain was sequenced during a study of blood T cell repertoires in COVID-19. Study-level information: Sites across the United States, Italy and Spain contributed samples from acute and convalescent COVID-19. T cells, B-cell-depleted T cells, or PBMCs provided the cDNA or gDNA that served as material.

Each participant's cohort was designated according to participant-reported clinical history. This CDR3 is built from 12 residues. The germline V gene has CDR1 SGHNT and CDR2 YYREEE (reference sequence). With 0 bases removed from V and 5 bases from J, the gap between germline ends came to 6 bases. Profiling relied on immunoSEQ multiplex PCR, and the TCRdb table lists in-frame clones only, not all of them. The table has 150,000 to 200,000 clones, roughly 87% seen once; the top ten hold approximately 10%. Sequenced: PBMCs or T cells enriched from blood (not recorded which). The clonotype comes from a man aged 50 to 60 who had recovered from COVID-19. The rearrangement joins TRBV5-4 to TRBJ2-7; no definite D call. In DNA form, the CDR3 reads TGTGCCAGCAGCTTGGGGCAGAACGAGCAGTACTTC. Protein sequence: CASSLGQNEQYF.